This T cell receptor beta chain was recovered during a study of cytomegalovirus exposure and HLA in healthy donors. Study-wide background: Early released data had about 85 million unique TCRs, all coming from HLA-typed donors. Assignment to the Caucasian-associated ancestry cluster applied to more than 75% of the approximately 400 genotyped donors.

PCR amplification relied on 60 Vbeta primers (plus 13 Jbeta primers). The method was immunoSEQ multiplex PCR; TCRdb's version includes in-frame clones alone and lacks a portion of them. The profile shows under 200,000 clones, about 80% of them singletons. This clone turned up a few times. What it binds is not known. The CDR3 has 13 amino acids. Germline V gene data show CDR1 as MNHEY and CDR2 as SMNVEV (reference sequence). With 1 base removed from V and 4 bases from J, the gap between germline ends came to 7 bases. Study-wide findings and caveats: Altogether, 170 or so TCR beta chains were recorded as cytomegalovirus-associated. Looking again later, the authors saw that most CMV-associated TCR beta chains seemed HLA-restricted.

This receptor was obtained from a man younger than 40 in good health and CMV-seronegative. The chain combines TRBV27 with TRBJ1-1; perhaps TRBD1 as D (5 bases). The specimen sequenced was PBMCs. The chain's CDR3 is CASSLYRGTEAFF. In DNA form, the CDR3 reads TGTGCCAGCAGTTTATATAGGGGCACTGAAGCTTTCTTT.